Listed here is a single TCR beta chain. CDR3 length equals 16 residues. The germline V gene encodes CDR1 SGHRS and CDR2 YFSETQ. V was pared by 1 base and J by 2 bases, with 5 bases of the junction left unmatched. The data are from a study of blood T cell repertoires in COVID-19. Turning to the study itself: Researchers got acute and convalescent COVID-19 samples from the United States, Italy and Spain. T cells, B-cell-depleted T cells, or PBMCs provided the cDNA or gDNA that served as material.

The authors' processing: Scientists estimated how many nucleated cells there were by amplifying reference gene primers. Only in-frame clones appear in the TCRdb table, and some are missing; sequencing was by immunoSEQ multiplex PCR. D and trimming were read from the DNA, whereas the V and J calls and clone size are those reported in that table. The sample has 200,000 to 250,000 clones; about four fifths are singletons. This chain uses TRBV5-1 with TRBJ2-1; 8 positions agree with TRBD2. The clonotype was recovered from a woman in her 70s with acute or convalescent COVID-19. The sequenced material came from peripheral blood. The chain's CDR3 is CASSLIIGGAYNEQFF. The CDR3 nucleotides are TGCGCCAGCAGCTTGATTATCGGGGGGGCCTACAATGAGCAGTTCTTC. Together with reference TRBV5-1 and TRBJ2-1, the CDR3 gives the full variable domain: KAGVTQTPRYLIKTRGQQVTLSCSPISGHRSVSWYQQTPGQGLQFLFEYFSETQRNKGNFPGRFSGRQFSNSRSEMNVSTLELGDSALYLCASSLIIGGAYNEQFFGPGTRLTVL.